The rows below give T cell receptor beta chains drawn from one sample of a study of blood T cell repertoires in COVID-19. Profiling relied on immunoSEQ multiplex PCR, and the TCRdb table lists in-frame clones only, not all of them. The profile shows around 70,000 clones, around 87% of them singletons. Sequencing was carried out using peripheral blood. The origin of the receptors is a woman of 80 years or more with active or convalescent COVID-19. Each CDR3 is given with its conserved first and last residue. A D gene is named only where the DNA matches it firmly. Expanded clones get a size class; other rows say once, few or many, or leave the size out.

v_gene,j_gene,abundance,d_gene,CDR3nt,CDR3aa
TRBV5-5,TRBJ1-4,NA,NA,TGTGCCAGCAGCTTGGAACAGGGAGATGAAAAACTGTTTTTT,CASSLEQGDEKLFF
TRBV7-3,TRBJ1-1,NA,NA,TGTGCCAGCAACGTCGGGTCAGCCCCTACAACTGAAGCTTTCTTT,CASNVGSAPTTEAFF
TRBV11-2,TRBJ1-4,NA,TRBD1,TGTGCCAGCAGCCCCGAGGGACAGGGTGGTTGGGAAAAACTGTTTTTT,CASSPEGQGGWEKLFF
TRBV4-2,TRBJ2-1,few,NA,TGTGCCAGCAGCCAACTTAGAGGGATGAATGAGCAGTTCTTC,CASSQLRGMNEQFF
TRBV30,TRBJ1-6,once,NA,TGTGCCTGGGAGATTGGCACCCTCCACTTT,CAWEIGTLHF
TRBV7-2,TRBJ2-2,NA,NA,TGTGCCAGCAGCGGAACTAGGTTCACCGGGGAGCTGTTTTTT,CASSGTRFTGELFF
TRBV30,TRBJ1-1,NA,NA,TGTGCCTGGAGCGTTGGGGGGGAAATGAACACTGAAGCTTTCTTT,CAWSVGGEMNTEAFF
TRBV21-1,TRBJ2-7,few,NA,TGTGCCAGCAGCAAAGATCCGGGGACCTACGAGCAGTACTTC,CASSKDPGTYEQYF
TRBV6-1,TRBJ2-5,once,NA,TGTGCCAGCAGTGAGGCTAGCGTGCAGACCCAGTACTTC,CASSEASVQTQYF
TRBV29-1,TRBJ1-1,NA,NA,TGCAGCGGACGGTCGGGGTTGACTGAAGCTTTCTTT,CSGRSGLTEAFF
TRBV24-1,TRBJ2-2,once,TRBD1,TGTGCCACCAGTGATCCATCGGGACAGTCCTATACCGGGGAGCTGTTTTTT,CATSDPSGQSYTGELFF
TRBV6-5,TRBJ1-5,NA,TRBD1,TGTGCCAGCAGTCCCGGGACAGATAGCAATCAGCCCCAGCATTTT,CASSPGTDSNQPQHF
TRBV5-1,TRBJ1-3,NA,NA,TGCGCCAGCAGCCCGATCGGGATCTCTGGAAACACCATATATTTT,CASSPIGISGNTIYF
TRBV30,TRBJ1-5,NA,NA,TGTGCCTGGAGTCGGTCCGGCAGGGGCGCTCAGCCCCAGCATTTT,CAWSRSGRGAQPQHF
TRBV29-1,TRBJ1-2,NA,NA,TGCAGCGTTGAAGATCGGAGAGGAACCCACTATGGCTACACCTTC,CSVEDRRGTHYGYTF
TRBV19,TRBJ2-5,NA,NA,TGTGCCAGTAGTATAGGGCAGGGGAAAGAGACCCAGTACTTC,CASSIGQGKETQYF
TRBV6-5,TRBJ1-2,once,TRBD1,TGTGCCAGCAGTTACTCAGCGGCGACAGGGCATGGCTACACCTTC,CASSYSAATGHGYTF
TRBV19,TRBJ1-1,NA,NA,TGTGCCAGTAGCAACCTCCAGGTCACTGAAGCTTTCTTT,CASSNLQVTEAFF
TRBV7-2,TRBJ1-1,NA,NA,TGTGCCAGCAGCTTATCTCAGGGTTTGGGCACTGAAGCTTTCTTT,CASSLSQGLGTEAFF
TRBV27,TRBJ2-7,NA,TRBD1,TGTGCCAGCACCGGTCTCCCTCGTCCGGGACAGAACTACGAGCAGTACTTC,CASTGLPRPGQNYEQYF
TRBV27,TRBJ1-1,NA,NA,TGTGCCAGCAGTTGGTTAGACAGGAACACTGAAGCTTTCTTT,CASSWLDRNTEAFF
TRBV20-1,TRBJ1-1,few,NA,TGCATAACCCAGGTGAACACTGAAGCTTTCTTT,CITQVNTEAFF
TRBV5-6,TRBJ1-1,NA,NA,TGTGCCAGCAGCTACGGCAAGGAGGGGACTGAAGCTTTCTTT,CASSYGKEGTEAFF
TRBV4-1,TRBJ2-2,NA,TRBD1,TGCGCCAGCAGCCACCGAAAGACAGGGGGCGAAATCACCGGGGAGCTGTTTTTT,CASSHRKTGGEITGELFF
TRBV19,TRBJ2-3,NA,NA,TGTGCCAGTAAAGCTGCCCCGGGTCCTAGCACAGATACGCAGTATTTT,CASKAAPGPSTDTQYF
TRBV7-9,TRBJ1-3,NA,TRBD1,TGTGCCAGCAGCTTTGGGACAGGTCCGGGCGGAAACACCATATATTTT,CASSFGTGPGGNTIYF
TRBV29-1,TRBJ2-7,NA,NA,TGCAGCGTGGACGTTGAAAGGGGTGGGACCTACGAGCAGTACTTC,CSVDVERGGTYEQYF
TRBV6-2/TRBV6-3,TRBJ2-5,NA,NA,TGTGCCAGCAGTTACCTTCGGGATCGGACCCAGTACTTC,CASSYLRDRTQYF
TRBV5-5,TRBJ2-7,NA,NA,TGTGCCAGCAGACGGCAGGGGCCCTCCTACGAGCAGTACTTC,CASRRQGPSYEQYF
TRBV9,TRBJ1-2,NA,NA,TGTGCCAGCAGCAAACTACTGCAGGGTGAGGGCTACACCTTC,CASSKLLQGEGYTF
TRBV3-1/TRBV3-2,TRBJ1-6,NA,NA,TGTGCCAGCAGCTCGACACCTGATTCACCCCTCCACTTT,CASSSTPDSPLHF
TRBV4-1,TRBJ2-5,NA,NA,TGCGCCAGCAGCCAGGATGGACTCCTAGCGGAGACCCAGTACTTC,CASSQDGLLAETQYF
TRBV11-3,TRBJ2-3,NA,TRBD1,TGTGCCAGCAGCTCTCCGACAGGGGGCTTCACAGATACGCAGTATTTT,CASSSPTGGFTDTQYF
TRBV6-2/TRBV6-3,TRBJ2-5,NA,TRBD2,TGTGCCAGCAGCCCCGGGACTAGCGGGGGGAATAGAGAGACCCAGTACTTC,CASSPGTSGGNRETQYF
TRBV3-1/TRBV3-2,TRBJ1-5,NA,NA,TGTGCCAGCAGCCAAGAGGGACAAGGGAATCAGCCCCAGCATTTT,CASSQEGQGNQPQHF
TRBV19,TRBJ2-3,NA,NA,TGTGCCAGTAGTATTACCGGGACAACGAGTTTGGATACGCAGTATTTT,CASSITGTTSLDTQYF
TRBV11-2,TRBJ2-3,NA,TRBD2,TGTGCCAGCAGCTTAGGAGCGGGGGTGGGCACAGATACGCAGTATTTT,CASSLGAGVGTDTQYF
TRBV11-2,TRBJ2-5,NA,NA,TGTGCCAGCAGCTTAGTAGGGGTTGCCGCAGGGCTGGAGACCCAGTACTTC,CASSLVGVAAGLETQYF
TRBV4-3,TRBJ2-7,many,NA,TGCGCCAGCAGCCAAGACACGCAGTCATACGAGCAGTACTTC,CASSQDTQSYEQYF
TRBV19,TRBJ2-2,NA,NA,TGTGCCAGTACCGCTGGGGGGAGAGCGTTGACCGGGGAGCTGTTTTTT,CASTAGGRALTGELFF
TRBV9,TRBJ2-2,once,NA,TGTGCCAGCAGCTCTTGGCTCCTGAACACCGGGGAGCTGTTTTTT,CASSSWLLNTGELFF
TRBV11-2,TRBJ2-3,NA,TRBD1,TGTGCCAGCAGCCTCGACCAGGGGGCCGTCACAGATACGCAGTATTTT,CASSLDQGAVTDTQYF
TRBV10-3,TRBJ1-2,NA,TRBD1,TGTGCCATCAGTAATCAGGGGGCAATGGGTGGCTACACCTTC,CAISNQGAMGGYTF
TRBV3-1/TRBV3-2,TRBJ1-2,NA,NA,TGTGCCAGCAGCCCTGGGACTACCGCTAACTATGGCTACACCTTC,CASSPGTTANYGYTF
TRBV5-1,TRBJ2-1,NA,TRBD1,TGCGCCAGCAGCTTAGCAGGGGGCGCTTACAATGAGCAGTTCTTC,CASSLAGGAYNEQFF